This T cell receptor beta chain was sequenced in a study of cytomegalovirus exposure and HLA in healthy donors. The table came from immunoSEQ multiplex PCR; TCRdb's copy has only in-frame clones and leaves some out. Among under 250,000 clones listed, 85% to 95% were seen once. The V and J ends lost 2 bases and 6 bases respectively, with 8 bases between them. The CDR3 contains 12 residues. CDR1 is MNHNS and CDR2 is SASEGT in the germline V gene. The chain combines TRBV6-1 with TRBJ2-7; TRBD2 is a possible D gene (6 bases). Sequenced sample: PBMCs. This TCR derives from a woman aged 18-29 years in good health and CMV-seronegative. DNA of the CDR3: TGTGCCAGCAGTGAAATGGGGGGCGAGCAGTACTTC. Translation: CASSEMGGEQYF.